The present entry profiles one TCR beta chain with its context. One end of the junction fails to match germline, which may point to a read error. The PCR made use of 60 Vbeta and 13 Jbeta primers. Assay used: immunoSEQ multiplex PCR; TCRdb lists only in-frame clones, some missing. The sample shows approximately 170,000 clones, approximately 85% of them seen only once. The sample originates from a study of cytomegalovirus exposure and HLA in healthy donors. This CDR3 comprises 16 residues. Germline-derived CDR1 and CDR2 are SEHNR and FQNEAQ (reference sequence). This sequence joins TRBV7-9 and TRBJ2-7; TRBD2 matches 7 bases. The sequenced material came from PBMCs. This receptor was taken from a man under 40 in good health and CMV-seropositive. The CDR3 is CSSSVTMGGSSYEQYF. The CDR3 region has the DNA TGTTCCAGCAGCGTGACTATGGGCGGGAGCTCCTACGAGCAGTACTTC.